The present entry profiles one T cell receptor (beta chain) with its context. The entry originates in a study of blood T cell repertoires in COVID-19. The wider study: Sites in the United States, Italy and Spain provided acute and convalescent COVID-19 samples. Sources were T cells, B-cell-depleted T cells, or PBMCs; the material itself was cDNA or gDNA.

V was trimmed by 6 bases and J by 9 bases, leaving 27 bases between them. This CDR3 is 17 amino acids long. Germline V CDR1 and CDR2: MDHEN, SYDVKM. Authors' data handling: Nucleated cell counts were estimated from reference gene primer amplification. Generated by immunoSEQ multiplex PCR, the TCRdb table keeps only in-frame clones and is missing some. The DNA was the basis for D and trimming; V, J and clone size are from that table. This table holds around 150,000 clones, approximately 90% found once. This chain links TRBV28 with TRBJ1-5; TRBD1 is a possible D gene (5 bases). Material: peripheral blood. This receptor was obtained from a woman aged 60 to 75 who had recovered from COVID-19. The CDR3 protein is CASSRGEGRRSFGPQHF. CDR3 coding DNA: TGTGCCAGCAGCCGGGGGGAGGGTCGGAGGTCGTTTGGGCCCCAGCATTTT.